The rows below give T cell receptor beta chains drawn from one sample of a study of blood T cell repertoires in COVID-19. Here immunoSEQ multiplex PCR was the method, and the copy in TCRdb shows in-frame clones only, minus some. The repertoire consists of 320,000 or so clones, with roughly 88% occurring once and the leading ten covering about 5%. The sequenced material came from PBMCs or T cells enriched from blood (not recorded which). These receptors originate from a man younger than 40 who had recovered from COVID-19. Each CDR3 is given with its conserved first and last residue. The D gene is left open where the match is weak. The listing skips clone size in some rows; elsewhere it reads once, few, many or a size class.

D	size	V	J	DNA	CDR3
TRBD1	.	TRBV28	TRBJ1-4	TGTGCCAGCAGTTTACGGACAGGGTTGGCAACTAATGAAAAACTGTTTTTT	CASSLRTGLATNEKLFF
.	.	TRBV6-5	TRBJ1-1	TGTGCCAGCAGTACGGGGGGCAGCACTGAAGCTTTCTTT	CASSTGGSTEAFF
TRBD1	.	TRBV6-5	TRBJ1-5	TGTGCCAGCAGAGCGGGACAGGTCTTAAATCAGCCCCAGCATTTT	CASRAGQVLNQPQHF
.	.	TRBV5-1	TRBJ1-1	TGCGCCAGCAGCACCACAGGGTTTGGCACTGAAGCTTTCTTT	CASSTTGFGTEAFF
.	.	TRBV5-6	TRBJ2-7	TGTGCCAGCAGCTTAATCCCAGGGGAAGGCTACGAGCAGTACTTC	CASSLIPGEGYEQYF
.	.	TRBV6-1	TRBJ2-7	TGTGCCAGCAGTTCCCCTTCCCGGGACACCAAGTACTTC	CASSSPSRDTKYF
.	.	TRBV7-9	TRBJ1-2	TGTGCCAGCAGCTTATCAGGGTCGGGTGGCTACACCTTC	CASSLSGSGGYTF
TRBD1	.	TRBV28	TRBJ1-1	TGTGCCAGCAGTTTTTGGTCTAGGGGGCGCGGCACTGAAGCTTTCTTT	CASSFWSRGRGTEAFF
TRBD1	.	TRBV19	TRBJ2-5	TGTGCCAGTAGTATTGGGACAGGGTTAAGAGAGACCCAGTACTTC	CASSIGTGLRETQYF
.	.	TRBV6-5	TRBJ2-7	TGTGCCAGCACCAGTTACTACGAGCAGTACTTC	CASTSYYEQYF
.	.	TRBV6-5	TRBJ1-5	TGTGCCAGCACGCCAGGGGTAGGAGGACAGCCCCAGCATTTT	CASTPGVGGQPQHF
TRBD1	once	TRBV6-5	TRBJ2-3	TGTGCCAGCAGTTTCGACAGGGGAGATACGCAGTATTTT	CASSFDRGDTQYF
.	.	TRBV5-1	TRBJ2-5	TGCGCCAGCAATCCCGGGAATCGGGAGACCCAGTACTTC	CASNPGNRETQYF
TRBD1	.	TRBV30	TRBJ1-1	TGTGCCTGGAGACGACAGGGGGGAGCTTTCTTT	CAWRRQGGAFF
.	.	TRBV5-1	TRBJ2-3	TGCGCCAGCAGCCAGGACAGAGCCACAGATACGCAGTATTTT	CASSQDRATDTQYF
.	many	TRBV28	TRBJ1-1	TGTGCCAGCAGCTTCGGACCGGGAGCAATGAACACTGAAGCTTTCTTT	CASSFGPGAMNTEAFF
.	few	TRBV21-1	TRBJ2-1	TGTGCCACTTTCAAAGGGGAAATCTCGGGCAATGAGCAGTTCTTC	CATFKGEISGNEQFF
.	.	TRBV28	TRBJ1-4	TGTGCCAGCAGTTCCCTACTCCTAGGAAGGGAAAAACTGTTTTTT	CASSSLLLGREKLFF
.	few	TRBV12-3/TRBV12-4	TRBJ1-2	TGTGCCAGCAGTCCTACAGGGTCTGGCTACACCTTC	CASSPTGSGYTF
.	.	TRBV18	TRBJ2-5	TGTGCCAGCTCTCCGTACAGCGGAATCCAAGAGACCCAGTACTTC	CASSPYSGIQETQYF
.	.	TRBV24-1	TRBJ2-6	TGTGCCACCAGTGATGCGTCTGGGGCCAACGTCCTGACTTTC	CATSDASGANVLTF
TRBD2	.	TRBV11-1	TRBJ2-1	TGTGCCAGCAGCGAAAGGACTAGCGGGGATACGCAGTTCTTC	CASSERTSGDTQFF
.	.	TRBV20-1	TRBJ2-7	TGCAGGGTGACAGCGTTGGGAGAGCAGTACTTC	CRVTALGEQYF
TRBD1	.	TRBV6-5	TRBJ2-2	TGTGCCACCAAAAGGAGGACAGGGAACACCGGGGAGCTGTTTTTT	CATKRRTGNTGELFF
TRBD2	.	TRBV9	TRBJ2-5	TGTGCCAGCAGCGTAAGGTTTCGGGCTAGCGGGGGCGGGGAGACCCAGTACTTC	CASSVRFRASGGGETQYF
.	few	TRBV29-1	TRBJ2-1	TGCAGCGCCACAGGCTCCTACAATGAGCAGTTCTTC	CSATGSYNEQFF
TRBD2	.	TRBV2	TRBJ2-3	TGTGCCAGCCCTCCCATTGGGACTAGCGGGGGGGATAGCACAGATACGCAGTATTTT	CASPPIGTSGGDSTDTQYF